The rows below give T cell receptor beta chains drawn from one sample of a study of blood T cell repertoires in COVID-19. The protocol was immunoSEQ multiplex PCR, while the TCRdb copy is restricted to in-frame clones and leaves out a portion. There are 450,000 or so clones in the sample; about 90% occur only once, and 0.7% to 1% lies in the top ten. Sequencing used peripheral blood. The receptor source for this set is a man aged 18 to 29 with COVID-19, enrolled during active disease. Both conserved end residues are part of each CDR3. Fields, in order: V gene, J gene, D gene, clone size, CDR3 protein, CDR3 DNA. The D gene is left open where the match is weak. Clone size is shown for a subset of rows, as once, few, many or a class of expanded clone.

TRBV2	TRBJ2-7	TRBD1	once	CASSGQGNEQYF	TGTGCCAGCAGTGGACAGGGCAACGAGCAGTACTTC
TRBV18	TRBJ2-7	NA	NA	CASSGGQIYEQYF	TGTGCCAGCTCGGGGGGACAGATCTACGAGCAGTACTTC
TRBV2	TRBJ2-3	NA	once	CASRRRLTDTQYF	TGTGCCAGCAGGAGGAGGCTCACAGATACGCAGTATTTT
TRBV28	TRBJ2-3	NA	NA	CASSRGRENTDTQYF	TGTGCCAGCAGCCGGGGACGGGAGAACACAGATACGCAGTATTTT
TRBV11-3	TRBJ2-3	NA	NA	CASTKLLQGDTQYF	TGTGCCAGCACCAAATTACTCCAGGGGGATACGCAGTATTTT
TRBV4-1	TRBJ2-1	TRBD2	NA	CASRIGLAGEQFF	TGCGCCAGCAGGATAGGACTAGCGGGAGAGCAGTTCTTC
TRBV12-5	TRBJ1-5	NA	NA	CASGLVGGAKNQPQHF	TGTGCTAGTGGTTTGGTAGGAGGGGCGAAAAATCAGCCCCAGCATTTT
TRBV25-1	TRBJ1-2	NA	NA	CASSDMAAVYGYTF	TGTGCCAGCAGTGATATGGCCGCCGTCTATGGCTACACCTTC
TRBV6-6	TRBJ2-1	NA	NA	CASSYSLISYNEQFF	TGTGCCAGCAGTTACTCACTCATCTCCTACAATGAGCAGTTCTTC
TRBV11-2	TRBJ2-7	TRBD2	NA	CASSLGVGSGREQYF	TGTGCCAGCAGCTTAGGAGTGGGTAGCGGGAGGGAGCAGTACTTC
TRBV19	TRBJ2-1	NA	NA	CASTQVNEQFF	TGTGCCAGTACCCAGGTGAATGAGCAGTTCTTC
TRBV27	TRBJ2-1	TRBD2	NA	CASSLSLAGPEQFF	TGTGCCAGCAGTTTATCACTAGCGGGCCCCGAGCAGTTCTTC
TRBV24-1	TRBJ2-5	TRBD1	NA	CATSDPGQEGETQYF	TGTGCCACCAGTGACCCGGGACAGGAGGGTGAGACCCAGTACTTC
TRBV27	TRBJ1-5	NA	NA	CASSSIGLGGNQPQHF	TGTGCCAGCAGTTCCATCGGACTCGGAGGAAATCAGCCCCAGCATTTT
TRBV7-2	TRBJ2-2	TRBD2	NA	CASSLTSGRPGGGELFF	TGTGCCAGCAGCTTGACTAGCGGGAGGCCCGGTGGCGGGGAGCTGTTTTTT
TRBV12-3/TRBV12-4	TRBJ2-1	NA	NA	CASRVHSEQFF	TGTGCCAGCAGGGTGCATAGTGAGCAGTTCTTC
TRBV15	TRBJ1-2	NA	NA	CATSRDPGTIYGYTF	TGTGCCACCAGCAGAGATCCAGGGACAATCTATGGCTACACCTTC
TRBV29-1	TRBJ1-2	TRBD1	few	CSVGTGRSLGYTF	TGCAGCGTGGGGACAGGAAGGAGTCTTGGCTACACCTTC
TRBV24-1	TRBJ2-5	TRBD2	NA	CATSDSAGAGETQYF	TGTGCCACCAGTGATTCAGCGGGGGCTGGGGAGACCCAGTACTTC
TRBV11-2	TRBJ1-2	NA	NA	CASSLGRLEGYTF	TGTGCCAGCAGCTTAGGGAGGCTCGAGGGCTACACCTTC
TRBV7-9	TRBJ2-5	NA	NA	CASSSDNQETQYF	TGTGCCAGCAGCTCAGACAACCAAGAGACCCAGTACTTC
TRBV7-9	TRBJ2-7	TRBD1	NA	CASSAPGQMGEQYF	TGTGCCAGCAGCGCCCCGGGACAGATGGGCGAGCAGTACTTC
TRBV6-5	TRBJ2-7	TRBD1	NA	CASSSTSGQESEEQYF	TGTGCCAGCAGTTCAACCTCGGGACAGGAGAGCGAAGAGCAGTACTTC
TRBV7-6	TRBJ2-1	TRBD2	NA	CASSLGTSGNNEQFF	TGTGCCAGCAGCTTAGGGACTAGCGGGAACAATGAGCAGTTCTTC
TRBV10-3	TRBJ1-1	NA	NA	CAISSDSLEAFF	TGTGCCATCAGTTCAGACAGTCTTGAAGCTTTCTTT
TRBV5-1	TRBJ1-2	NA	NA	CASSLQGPGDGYTF	TGCGCCAGCAGCTTGCAGGGCCCAGGGGATGGCTACACCTTC
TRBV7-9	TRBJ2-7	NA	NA	CASSLARGREQYF	TGTGCCAGCAGCTTAGCGCGGGGGCGGGAGCAGTACTTC
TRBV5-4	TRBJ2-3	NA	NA	CASSPTPTDTQYF	TGTGCCAGCAGCCCTACCCCCACAGATACGCAGTATTTT
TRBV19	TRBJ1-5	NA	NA	CASTSETYSNQPQHF	TGTGCCAGTACCTCTGAAACTTATAGCAATCAGCCCCAGCATTTT
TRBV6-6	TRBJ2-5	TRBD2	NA	CASSYLAGVQETQYF	TGTGCCAGCAGTTATCTAGCGGGGGTACAAGAGACCCAGTACTTC
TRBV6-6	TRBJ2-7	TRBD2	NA	CASSDSGTRDYEQYF	TGTGCCAGCAGCGACTCGGGGACTAGGGACTACGAGCAGTACTTC
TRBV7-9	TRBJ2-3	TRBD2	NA	CASSLGLAGSADTQYF	TGTGCCAGCAGCTTAGGCCTAGCGGGATCGGCAGATACGCAGTATTTT
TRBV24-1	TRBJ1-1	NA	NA	CATSGLREGLGPETEAFF	TGTGCCACCAGTGGTCTCAGGGAAGGGCTCGGACCGGAGACTGAAGCTTTCTTT
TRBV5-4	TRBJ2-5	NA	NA	CASSLEQGRETPYF	TGTGCCAGCAGCTTGGAACAGGGACGAGAGACCCCGTACTTC
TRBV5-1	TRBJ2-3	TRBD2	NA	CASSLYWTSGRRALADTQYF	TGCGCCAGCAGCTTATACTGGACTAGCGGGAGACGAGCCCTGGCAGATACGCAGTATTTT
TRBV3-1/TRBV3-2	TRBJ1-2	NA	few	CASSHRVVKYGYTF	TGTGCCAGCAGCCACCGGGTGGTAAAGTATGGCTACACCTTC
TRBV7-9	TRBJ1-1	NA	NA	CASSLGQGNTEAFF	TGTGCCAGCAGCTTGGGGCAGGGGAACACTGAAGCTTTCTTT
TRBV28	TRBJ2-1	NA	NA	CASSFLAPSSYNEQFF	TGTGCCAGCAGTTTTCTAGCACCGAGCTCCTACAATGAGCAGTTCTTC
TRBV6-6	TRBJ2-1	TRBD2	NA	CASQRGGDYNEQFF	TGTGCCAGCCAGCGGGGGGGTGACTACAATGAGCAGTTCTTC
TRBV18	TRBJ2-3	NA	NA	CASSPPTKDTQYF	TGTGCCAGCTCACCTCCTACTAAAGATACGCAGTATTTT
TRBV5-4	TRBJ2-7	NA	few	CASSAQREQYF	TGTGCCAGCAGCGCTCAACGGGAGCAGTACTTC
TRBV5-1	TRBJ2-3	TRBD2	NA	CASSETGLASDTQYF	TGCGCCAGCAGCGAAACGGGACTAGCCTCAGATACGCAGTATTTT
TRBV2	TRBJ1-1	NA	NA	CASRHITNTEAFF	TGTGCCAGCAGGCACATAACGAACACTGAAGCTTTCTTT
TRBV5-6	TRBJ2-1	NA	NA	CASSLAARVNEQFF	TGTGCCAGCAGCTTGGCTGCTAGAGTCAATGAGCAGTTCTTC
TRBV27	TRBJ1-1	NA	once	CASSLQGMNTEAFF	TGTGCCAGCAGTTTACAGGGAATGAACACTGAAGCTTTCTTT
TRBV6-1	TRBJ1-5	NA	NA	CASSLSSNQPQHF	TGTGCCAGCAGTCTAAGTAGCAATCAGCCCCAGCATTTT
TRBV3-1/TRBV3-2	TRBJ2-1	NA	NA	CASSQRGGNEQFF	TGTGCCAGCAGCCAACGAGGGGGCAATGAGCAGTTCTTC
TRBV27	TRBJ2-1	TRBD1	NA	CASRPVRGMSNEQFF	TGTGCCAGCAGGCCAGTCAGGGGGATGTCCAATGAGCAGTTCTTC
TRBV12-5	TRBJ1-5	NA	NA	CASGLVSGFYGNQPQHF	TGTGCTAGTGGTTTGGTATCGGGGTTTTACGGCAATCAGCCCCAGCATTTT
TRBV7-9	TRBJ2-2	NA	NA	CASSSWDSANTGELFF	TGTGCCAGCAGCTCCTGGGACTCAGCGAACACCGGGGAGCTGTTTTTT